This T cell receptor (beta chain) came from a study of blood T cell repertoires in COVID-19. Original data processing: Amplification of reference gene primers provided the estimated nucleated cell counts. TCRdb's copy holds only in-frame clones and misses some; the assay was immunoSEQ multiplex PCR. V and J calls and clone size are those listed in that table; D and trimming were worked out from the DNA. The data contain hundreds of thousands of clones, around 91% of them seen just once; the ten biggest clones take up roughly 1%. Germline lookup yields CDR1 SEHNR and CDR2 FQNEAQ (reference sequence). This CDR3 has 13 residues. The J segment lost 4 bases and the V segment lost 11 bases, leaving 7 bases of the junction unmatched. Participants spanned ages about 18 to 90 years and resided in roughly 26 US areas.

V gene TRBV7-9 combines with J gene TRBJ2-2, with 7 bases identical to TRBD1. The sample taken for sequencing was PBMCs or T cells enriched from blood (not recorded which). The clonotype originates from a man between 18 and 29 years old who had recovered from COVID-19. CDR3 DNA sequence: TGTGCCGGGAGAGGGACAGCCACCGGGGAGCTGTTTTTT. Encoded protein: CAGRGTATGELFF.